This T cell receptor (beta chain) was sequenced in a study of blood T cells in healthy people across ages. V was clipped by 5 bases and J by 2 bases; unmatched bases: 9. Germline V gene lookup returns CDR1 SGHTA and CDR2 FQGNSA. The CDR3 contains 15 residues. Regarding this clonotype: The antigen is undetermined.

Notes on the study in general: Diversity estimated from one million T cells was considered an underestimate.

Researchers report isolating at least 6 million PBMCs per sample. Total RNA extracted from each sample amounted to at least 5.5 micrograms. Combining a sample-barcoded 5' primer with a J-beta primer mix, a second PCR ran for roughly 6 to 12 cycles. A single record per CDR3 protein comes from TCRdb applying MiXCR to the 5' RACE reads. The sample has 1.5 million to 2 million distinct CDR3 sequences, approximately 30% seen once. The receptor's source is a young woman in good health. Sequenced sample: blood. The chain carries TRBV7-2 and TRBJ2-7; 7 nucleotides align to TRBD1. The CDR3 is CASSQRQGPTYEQYF. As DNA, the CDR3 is TGTGCCAGCAGCCAAAGACAGGGACCCACCTACGAGCAGTACTTC.